These T cell receptor beta chains were read from a single sample in a study of spatial heterogeneity in lung cancer. TCRdb re-called the 5' RACE reads with MiXCR, one entry per CDR3 protein. This table holds about 21,000 distinct CDR3 sequences, over 5.5% found once. The material sequenced was PBMCs, taken at surgery. The receptor set was obtained from a male donor with early-stage non-small cell lung cancer. CDR3s include the opening cysteine and the closing phenylalanine or tryptophan. D genes are given only for firm matches. Clone size appears in some rows only: once, few, many, or a class for an expanded clone.

d_call: NA; j_call: TRBJ1-2; clone_size: many; v_call: TRBV18; cdr3_aa: CASSSGMDAWGYTF; cdr3_nt: TGTGCCAGCTCCTCGGGGATGGACGCCTGGGGCTACACCTTC
d_call: TRBD1; j_call: TRBJ2-7; clone_size: many; v_call: TRBV12-3/TRBV12-4; cdr3_aa: CASSWTGGKNEQYF; cdr3_nt: TGTGCCAGCAGTTGGACAGGGGGAAAGAACGAGCAGTACTTC
d_call: NA; j_call: TRBJ2-1; clone_size: many; v_call: TRBV5-1; cdr3_aa: CASSAGTLGNEQFF; cdr3_nt: TGCGCCAGCAGCGCCGGGACTTTGGGCAATGAGCAGTTCTTC
d_call: TRBD2; j_call: TRBJ2-1; clone_size: many; v_call: TRBV20-1; cdr3_aa: CSATPSGGDYNEQFF; cdr3_nt: TGCAGTGCGACCCCTAGCGGGGGGGACTACAATGAGCAGTTCTTC
d_call: NA; j_call: TRBJ1-1; clone_size: many; v_call: TRBV7-9; cdr3_aa: CASSFPNTEAFF; cdr3_nt: TGTGCCAGCAGCTTCCCCAACACTGAAGCTTTCTTT
d_call: TRBD2; j_call: TRBJ2-1; clone_size: many; v_call: TRBV6-2/TRBV6-3; cdr3_aa: CASRSEGGGNEQFF; cdr3_nt: TGTGCCAGCAGGTCCGAGGGCGGGGGCAATGAGCAGTTCTTC
d_call: NA; j_call: TRBJ2-1; clone_size: many; v_call: TRBV28; cdr3_aa: CASSFYNEQFF; cdr3_nt: TGTGCCAGCAGTTTTTACAATGAGCAGTTCTTC
d_call: NA; j_call: TRBJ2-5; clone_size: medium-sized; v_call: TRBV6-5; cdr3_aa: CASSGHSSRETQYF; cdr3_nt: TGTGCCAGCAGCGGGCACAGTTCCCGGGAGACCCAGTACTTC
d_call: NA; j_call: TRBJ1-5; clone_size: many; v_call: TRBV7-2; cdr3_aa: CASSPGRDQPQHF; cdr3_nt: TGTGCCAGCAGCCCAGGACGAGATCAGCCCCAGCATTTT
d_call: NA; j_call: TRBJ2-1; clone_size: NA; v_call: TRBV10-3; cdr3_aa: CAISVSTWNEQFF; cdr3_nt: TGTGCCATCTCGGTATCTACTTGGAATGAGCAGTTCTTC
d_call: TRBD1; j_call: TRBJ1-5; clone_size: many; v_call: TRBV5-1; cdr3_aa: CASSRSGGTQPQHF; cdr3_nt: TGCGCCAGCAGCAGATCAGGGGGCACTCAGCCCCAGCATTTT
d_call: TRBD1; j_call: TRBJ2-3; clone_size: many; v_call: TRBV24-1; cdr3_aa: CATLGQGTDTQYF; cdr3_nt: TGTGCCACGCTGGGACAGGGCACAGATACGCAGTATTTT
d_call: TRBD2; j_call: TRBJ2-2; clone_size: few; v_call: TRBV5-4; cdr3_aa: CASSRGGDIDAGELFF; cdr3_nt: TGTGCCAGCAGCCGGGGGGGAGACATCGACGCCGGGGAGCTGTTTTTT
d_call: TRBD1; j_call: TRBJ2-7; clone_size: many; v_call: TRBV5-1; cdr3_aa: CASSLVVGGAAYEQYF; cdr3_nt: TGCGCCAGCAGCTTGGTGGTAGGGGGCGCCGCCTACGAGCAGTACTTC
d_call: NA; j_call: TRBJ2-3; clone_size: few; v_call: TRBV29-1; cdr3_aa: CSGRATYTDTQYF; cdr3_nt: TGCAGTGGAAGGGCCACCTACACAGATACGCAGTATTTT
d_call: NA; j_call: TRBJ1-3; clone_size: NA; v_call: TRBV11-1; cdr3_aa: CASSFPGNTIYF; cdr3_nt: TGTGCCAGCAGCTTCCCCGGAAACACCATATATTTT
d_call: NA; j_call: TRBJ2-5; clone_size: many; v_call: TRBV19; cdr3_aa: CASSIRGGSETQYF; cdr3_nt: TGTGCCAGTAGTATAAGGGGGGGCAGCGAGACCCAGTACTTC
d_call: NA; j_call: TRBJ1-2; clone_size: many; v_call: TRBV6-1; cdr3_aa: CASSGGGANYGYTF; cdr3_nt: TGTGCCAGCAGTGGAGGTGGGGCAAACTATGGCTACACCTTC
d_call: NA; j_call: TRBJ1-5; clone_size: many; v_call: TRBV28; cdr3_aa: CASSAGVQEVRSNQPQHF; cdr3_nt: TGTGCCAGCAGCGCGGGTGTGCAGGAGGTGCGGAGCAATCAGCCCCAGCATTTT
d_call: NA; j_call: TRBJ1-4; clone_size: many; v_call: TRBV5-1; cdr3_aa: CASSSGLTQEKLFF; cdr3_nt: TGCGCCAGCAGCTCCGGTCTGACTCAAGAAAAACTGTTTTTT
d_call: NA; j_call: TRBJ2-7; clone_size: NA; v_call: TRBV18; cdr3_aa: CVSSPPGRVGEQYF; cdr3_nt: TGTGTCAGCTCACCACCCGGCAGGGTTGGCGAGCAGTACTTC
d_call: NA; j_call: TRBJ2-1; clone_size: many; v_call: TRBV5-6; cdr3_aa: CASSWESYEQFF; cdr3_nt: TGTGCCAGCAGCTGGGAGTCCTATGAGCAGTTCTTC
d_call: NA; j_call: TRBJ1-2; clone_size: medium-sized; v_call: TRBV20-1; cdr3_aa: CRPRGRADYGYTF; cdr3_nt: TGCAGGCCCCGTGGGCGGGCGGACTATGGCTACACCTTC
d_call: NA; j_call: TRBJ2-5; clone_size: many; v_call: TRBV6-5; cdr3_aa: CASSSLQVGQETQYF; cdr3_nt: TGTGCCAGCAGCTCTTTACAGGTGGGGCAAGAGACCCAGTACTTC
d_call: NA; j_call: TRBJ2-3; clone_size: many; v_call: TRBV20-1; cdr3_aa: CSARDHFSVEGTDTQYF; cdr3_nt: TGCAGTGCTAGAGATCATTTCAGTGTAGAGGGGACAGATACGCAGTATTTT
d_call: NA; j_call: TRBJ1-1; clone_size: many; v_call: TRBV7-9; cdr3_aa: CASSTGPEAFF; cdr3_nt: TGTGCCAGCAGCACGGGCCCTGAAGCTTTCTTT
d_call: NA; j_call: TRBJ2-2; clone_size: many; v_call: TRBV27; cdr3_aa: CASSVLFTGELFF; cdr3_nt: TGTGCCAGCAGTGTCCTATTCACCGGGGAGCTGTTTTTT
d_call: NA; j_call: TRBJ1-4; clone_size: many; v_call: TRBV7-9; cdr3_aa: CASSRTGSTNEKLFF; cdr3_nt: TGTGCCAGCAGCCGAACAGGGTCAACTAATGAAAAACTGTTTTTT
d_call: NA; j_call: TRBJ1-5; clone_size: few; v_call: TRBV20-1; cdr3_aa: CSARYSNQPQHF; cdr3_nt: TGCAGTGCGCGATATAGCAATCAGCCCCAGCATTTT
d_call: NA; j_call: TRBJ2-1; clone_size: NA; v_call: TRBV6-5; cdr3_aa: CASSSPTRGWNEQFF; cdr3_nt: TGTGCCAGCAGTTCCCCTACTAGGGGTTGGAATGAGCAGTTCTTC
d_call: TRBD2; j_call: TRBJ2-3; clone_size: many; v_call: TRBV2; cdr3_aa: CASSFPSGGDSTDTQYF; cdr3_nt: TGTGCCAGCAGTTTCCCTAGCGGGGGAGATTCCACAGATACGCAGTATTTT
d_call: TRBD2; j_call: TRBJ2-1; clone_size: NA; v_call: TRBV20-1; cdr3_aa: CSARDGRRGVYNEQFF; cdr3_nt: TGCAGTGCTAGAGATGGGAGGCGGGGGGTTTACAATGAGCAGTTCTTC